The source of this T cell receptor (beta chain) is a study of shared clonotypes between healthy human individuals (dated by TCRdb to about 2020). With respect to the entire study: The cohort included a few men and a couple of women between 18 and 49 years of age. For each donor, CD4 naive and CD4 memory were each given three plates, CD8 naive was given two plates, and CD8 memory was given one plate. The study deeply sequenced blood TCR repertoires of five healthy adults to estimate repertoire size and the extent of clonotype sharing between individuals. To increase sequencing depth and limit assay-specific biases, different laboratories used diverse techniques to prepare libraries and sequence TCR repertoires. Between about 0.85 and 9.5 billion PBMCs per donor were obtained by leukapheresis. General conclusions and limits of the study: Because the study included only a small number of donors, the genetic and exposure-history diversity represented was limited. Higher generation probabilities were observed for clonotypes shared by all four sorted-subset donors than for non-shared clonotypes. Sampling was limited to blood, and TCR repertoires in tissue likely differ from TCR repertoires in blood. Incomplete sequencing was indicated by rarefaction of sorted-subset datasets, despite the large sequencing depth. Pairwise subsampling led to the expectation that sequencing depth would affect the degree of clonotype sharing among donors. Naive subsets generally had larger estimated clonotype richness than memory subsets did. Sharing across a few donors was observed for roughly 5% of naive CD4, 3% to 4% of naive CD8, over 2% of memory CD4, and about 0.38% of memory CD8 clonotypes.

The germline V gene encodes CDR1 LNHDA and CDR2 SQIVND (reference sequence). The CDR3 covers 15 residues, taking in both the cysteine and the phenylalanine. CDR3 DNA is the only sequence kept; it has 45 bases, read in frame from the first base. Trimming accounts for 7 bases at V and 4 bases at J, while the number of junction bases matched to no gene is 7. Donors were healthy HIV-negative adults with no recently reported acute infections or vaccinations. Only Caucasian adults living in Nashville, Tennessee, USA were represented among the donors. CD4+ T cells were enriched by magnetic negative selection, after which naive cells were positively selected on CD45RA and the negative fraction was taken as the memory subset. After blood collection by leukapheresis, PBMCs were isolated using Ficoll-Histopaque density gradient centrifugation and then cryopreserved in the vapor phase of liquid nitrogen. Analytical flow cytometry was used to check the purity and quantity of each magnetically sorted T cell population. Genomic DNA was isolated from every sorted fraction and measured by UV absorbance on a Nanodrop 2000c.

TCR CDR3 regions were amplified from genomic DNA by multiplex PCR using the deep immunoSEQ assay. Extracted genomic DNA from each cell subset was distributed evenly across all wells of several immunoSEQ 96-well plates, and each plate was treated as a replicate. For sorted subsets, roughly 200 ng genomic DNA, equal to tens of thousands of T cell genomes, was loaded into each replicate PCR. The purified libraries were quantified using a Qubit 3.0 fluorometer, sized with a Bioanalyzer 2100, and then quantified again using the KAPA Library Quantification kit. A separate single-read 150-cycle Illumina NextSeq 550 flow cell was used to sequence each immunoSEQ 96-well plate. In the authors' own workflow: Because only junctional sequences without quality scores were contained in the immunoSEQ output, filtering matching that applied to full-length reads could not be performed. Sequences were annotated with PyIR, a Python wrapper for IgBLAST v1.9, using IMGT germline references to assign V/J genes and CDR3. Reads were removed for weak V/J assignments (E-value above 1e-6), missing CDR3, stop codons, out-of-frame junctions, or ambiguous translated residues. V3J clonotypes were defined as sequences sharing the same inferred V gene, J gene, and CDR3 amino acid sequence. To compute the percentage overlap between repertoires, the number of shared unique clonotypes was divided by the size of the smaller repertoire. RTK rarefaction, the Chao1 estimator, and Recon v2.1 estimates of unobserved clonotypes were used to assess repertoire richness. Generation probabilities were computed with OLGA for all TCRbeta clonotypes obtained by the gDNA method from a few donors. What TCRdb holds here is the immuneACCESS table cut down to in-frame rearrangements. Part of the clones is not present; checked against another copy, under half of the missing clones reflect an unresolved V gene, and the others are unexplained. V and J calls and clone size are those listed in that table; D and trimming were worked out from the DNA. This sample has hundreds of thousands of clones in its table, and almost 97% of those were observed once. Together, the top ten hold approximately 0.06% of the sample.

For this clone: The clone's antigen remains unknown. Base-call qualities are not available, and no considerably larger clone is one nucleotide away.

Sequences were obtained from naive CD4+ T cells sorted from blood. The label giving this sample's cell subset or site can be read as: CD45RA+ positively selected. The TCR sequence derives from a woman in her twenties or thirties in good health. The rearranged segments are TRBV19 and TRBJ2-2; TRBD1 lines up with 9 middle nucleotides. This receptor carries the CDR3 CASNAGQGGTGELFF. The bases read TGTGCCAGTAACGCGGGACAGGGTGGCACCGGGGAGCTGTTTTTT.